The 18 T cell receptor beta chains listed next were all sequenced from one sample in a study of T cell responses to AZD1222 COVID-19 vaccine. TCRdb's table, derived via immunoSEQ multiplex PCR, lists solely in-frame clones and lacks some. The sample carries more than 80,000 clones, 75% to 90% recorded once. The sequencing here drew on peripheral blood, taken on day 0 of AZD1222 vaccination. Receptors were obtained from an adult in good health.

For the CDR3, the DNA is TGTGCCAGCAGTTACGGGGGCTATGGCTACACCTTC. The encoded protein is CASSYGGYGYTF. The chain recombines TRBV6-5 with TRBJ1-2; tentative D call: TRBD1 (5 bases). There are 12 residues in the CDR3. V was shortened by 2 bases and J by 4 bases, with 5 bases between the two germline ends. Germline loops: CDR1 MNHEY, CDR2 SVGAGI.

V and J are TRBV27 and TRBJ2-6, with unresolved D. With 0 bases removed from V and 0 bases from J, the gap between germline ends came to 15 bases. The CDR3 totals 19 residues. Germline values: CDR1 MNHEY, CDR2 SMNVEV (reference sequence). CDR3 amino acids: CASSLSALPITSGANVLTF. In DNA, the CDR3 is TGTGCCAGCAGTTTATCGGCCCTACCAATCACCTCTGGGGCCAACGTCCTGACTTTC.

In DNA, the CDR3 is TGTGCCAGCAGCGAAGGGACGTCCTACGAGCAGTACTTC. Residues: CASSEGTSYEQYF. The chain links TRBV7-9 to TRBJ2-7, with D perhaps matching TRBD1 or TRBD2 (5 bases each). In germline, CDR1 is SEHNR, CDR2 FQNEAQ (reference sequence). Trimming removed 5 bases from V and 1 base from J, with 9 bases in between. The CDR3 is made up of 13 amino acids.

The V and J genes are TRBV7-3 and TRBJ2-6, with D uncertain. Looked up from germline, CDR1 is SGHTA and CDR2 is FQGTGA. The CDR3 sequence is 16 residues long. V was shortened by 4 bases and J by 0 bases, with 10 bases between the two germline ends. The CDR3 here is CASSYSPVSGANVLTF. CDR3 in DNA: TGTGCCAGCAGCTATTCGCCGGTCTCTGGGGCCAACGTCCTGACTTTC.

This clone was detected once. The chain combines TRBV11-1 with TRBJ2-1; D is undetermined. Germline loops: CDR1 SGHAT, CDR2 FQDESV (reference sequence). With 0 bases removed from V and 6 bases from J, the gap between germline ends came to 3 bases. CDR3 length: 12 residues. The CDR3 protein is CASSLARNEQFF. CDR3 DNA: TGTGCCAGCAGCTTAGCACGCAATGAGCAGTTCTTC.

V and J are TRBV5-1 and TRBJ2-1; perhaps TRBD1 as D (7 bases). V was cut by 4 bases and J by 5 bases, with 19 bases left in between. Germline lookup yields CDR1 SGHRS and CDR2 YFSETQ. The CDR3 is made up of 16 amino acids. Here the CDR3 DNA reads TGCGCCAGCAGCGTAGACAGGTCCAGGGGGGACAATGAGCAGTTCTTC. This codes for CASSVDRSRGDNEQFF.

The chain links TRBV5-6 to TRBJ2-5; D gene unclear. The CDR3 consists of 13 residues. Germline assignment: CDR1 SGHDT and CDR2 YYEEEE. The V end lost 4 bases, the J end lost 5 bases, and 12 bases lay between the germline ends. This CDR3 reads CASSPRRRETQYF. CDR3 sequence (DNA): TGTGCCAGCAGCCCACGTAGGCGGGAGACCCAGTACTTC.

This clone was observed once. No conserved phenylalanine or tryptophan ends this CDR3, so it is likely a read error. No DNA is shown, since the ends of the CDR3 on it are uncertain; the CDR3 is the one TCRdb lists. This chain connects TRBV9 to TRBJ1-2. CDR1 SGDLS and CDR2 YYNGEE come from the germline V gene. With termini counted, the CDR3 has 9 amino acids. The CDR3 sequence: CASSVVRPE.

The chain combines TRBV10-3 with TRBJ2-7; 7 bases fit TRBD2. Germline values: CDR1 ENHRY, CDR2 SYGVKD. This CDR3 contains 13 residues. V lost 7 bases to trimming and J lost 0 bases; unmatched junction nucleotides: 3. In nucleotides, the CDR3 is TGTGCCATCAAAGCGGGGAGCTCCTACGAGCAGTACTTC. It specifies CAIKAGSSYEQYF.

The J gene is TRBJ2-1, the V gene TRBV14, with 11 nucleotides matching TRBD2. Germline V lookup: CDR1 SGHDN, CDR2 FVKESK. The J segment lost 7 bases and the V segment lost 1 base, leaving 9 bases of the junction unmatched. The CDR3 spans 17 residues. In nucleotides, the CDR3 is TGTGCCAGCAGCCAAGGCAAGCGACTAGCGGGATTGAATGAGCAGTTCTTC. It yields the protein CASSQGKRLAGLNEQFF.

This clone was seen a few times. CDR3 DNA sequence: TGTGCCAGCAGCCCCTACACGGGAGCCTACAATGAGCAGTTCTTC. Its translation is CASSPYTGAYNEQFF. The chain joins TRBV7-6 to TRBJ2-1; D is possibly TRBD2 (6 bases). The CDR3 sequence is 15 residues long. Germline V gene sequence: CDR1 SGHVS, CDR2 FNYEAQ. The V and J ends lost 5 bases and 2 bases respectively, with 13 bases between them. Complete variable domain (other parts from reference TRBV7-6 and TRBJ2-1): GAGVSQSPRYKVTKRGQDVALRCDPISGHVSLYWYRQALGQGPEFLTYFNYEAQQDKSGLPNDRFSAERPEGSISTLTIQRTEQRDSAMYRCASSPYTGAYNEQFFGPGTRLTVL.

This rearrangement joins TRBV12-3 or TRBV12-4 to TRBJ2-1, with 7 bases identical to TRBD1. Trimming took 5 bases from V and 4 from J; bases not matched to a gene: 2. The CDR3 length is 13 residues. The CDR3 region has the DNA TGTGCCAGCAGTGGACAGGAGTACAATGAGCAGTTCTTC. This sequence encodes CASSGQEYNEQFF.

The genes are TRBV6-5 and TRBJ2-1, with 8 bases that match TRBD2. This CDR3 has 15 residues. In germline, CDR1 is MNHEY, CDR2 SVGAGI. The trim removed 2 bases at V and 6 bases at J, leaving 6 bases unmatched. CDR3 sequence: CASSYEAGVFNEQFF. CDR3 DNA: TGTGCCAGCAGTTACGAAGCGGGAGTCTTCAATGAGCAGTTCTTC.

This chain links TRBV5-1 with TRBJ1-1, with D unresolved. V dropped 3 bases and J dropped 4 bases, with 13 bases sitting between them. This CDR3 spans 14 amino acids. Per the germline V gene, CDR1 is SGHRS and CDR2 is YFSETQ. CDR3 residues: CASSSLDPSTEAFF. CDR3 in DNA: TGCGCCAGCAGCTCCCTCGACCCTAGCACTGAAGCTTTCTTT. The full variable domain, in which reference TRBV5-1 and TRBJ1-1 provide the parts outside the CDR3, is KAGVTQTPRYLIKTRGQQVTLSCSPISGHRSVSWYQQTPGQGLQFLFEYFSETQRNKGNFPGRFSGRQFSNSRSEMNVSTLELGDSALYLCASSSLDPSTEAFFGQGTRLTVV.

The CDR3 DNA is TGTGCCAGCAGTCCATATGGGACAGGGGAATATGGCTACACCTTC. Translated: CASSPYGTGEYGYTF. This chain connects TRBV6-5 to TRBJ1-2, with 10 bases lining up with TRBD1. CDR3 length: 15 amino acids. Germline values: CDR1 MNHEY, CDR2 SVGAGI. Losses at the gene ends were 5 bases for V and 5 bases for J; bases not matched to a gene: 8.

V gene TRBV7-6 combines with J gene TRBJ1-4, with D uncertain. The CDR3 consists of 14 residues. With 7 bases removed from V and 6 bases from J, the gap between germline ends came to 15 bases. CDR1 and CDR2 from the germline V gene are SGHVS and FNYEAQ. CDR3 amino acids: CASKRTELYEKLFF. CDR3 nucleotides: TGTGCCAGCAAAAGGACGGAACTCTATGAAAAACTGTTTTTT. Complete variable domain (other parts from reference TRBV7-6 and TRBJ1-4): GAGVSQSPRYKVTKRGQDVALRCDPISGHVSLYWYRQALGQGPEFLTYFNYEAQQDKSGLPNDRFSAERPEGSISTLTIQRTEQRDSAMYRCASKRTELYEKLFFGSGTQLSVL.

CDR3 DNA sequence: TGTGCCAGCAGCTTAGGGCTCCAAGGCAATGAGCAGTTCTTC. Residues: CASSLGLQGNEQFF. This chain links TRBV7-7 with TRBJ2-1; D is unresolved. V lost 1 base and J 6 bases, leaving 10 bases between the germline ends. Germline values: CDR1 SSHAT, CDR2 FNYEAQ (reference sequence). There are 14 residues in the CDR3.

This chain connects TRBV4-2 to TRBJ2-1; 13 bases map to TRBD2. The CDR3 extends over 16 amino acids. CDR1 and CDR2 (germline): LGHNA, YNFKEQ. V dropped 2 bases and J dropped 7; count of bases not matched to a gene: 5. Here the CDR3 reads CASSQPLAGGRNEQFF. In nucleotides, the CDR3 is TGTGCCAGCAGCCAACCACTAGCGGGAGGGCGGAATGAGCAGTTCTTC.